The rows below give T cell receptor beta chains drawn from one sample of a study of blood T cell repertoires in COVID-19. Profiling relied on immunoSEQ multiplex PCR, and the TCRdb table lists in-frame clones only, not all of them. Here the sample spans about 330,000 clones, about 85% being singletons. Sequencing was carried out using PBMCs or T cells enriched from blood (not recorded which). The receptors derive from a young woman who had recovered from COVID-19. CDR3s include the opening cysteine and the closing phenylalanine or tryptophan. The order of the fields is CDR3 DNA, CDR3 protein, V gene, clone size, J gene, D gene. A D gene is named only where the DNA matches it firmly. Clone size is not always given. Where it is, it says once, few, many or a class for expanded clones.

DNA: TGTGCCAGCAGTTACTACAGGGACATCTCTGCGGGCTACACCTTC
CDR3: CASSYYRDISAGYTF
V: TRBV6-2/TRBV6-3
size: -
J: TRBJ1-2
D: -

DNA: TGTGCCAGCAGCTCCATTCTTCGGGGGGCGAATGTTTACACTGAAGCTTTCTTT
CDR3: CASSSILRGANVYTEAFF
V: TRBV5-6
size: few
J: TRBJ1-1
D: -

DNA: TGTGCCAGCAGCGCGGGCCGGGGAGTGGGAAACACCATATATTTT
CDR3: CASSAGRGVGNTIYF
V: TRBV27
size: once
J: TRBJ1-3
D: -

DNA: TGTGCCAGCAGTGGTAGACTAGCGGGGGGAACTAGCACAGATACGCAGTATTTT
CDR3: CASSGRLAGGTSTDTQYF
V: TRBV3-1/TRBV3-2
size: once
J: TRBJ2-3
D: TRBD2

DNA: TGTGCCAGCAGCACCCGAGCGGGGGCCCAAGAGACCCAGTACTTC
CDR3: CASSTRAGAQETQYF
V: TRBV9
size: -
J: TRBJ2-5
D: TRBD2

DNA: TGTGCCAGTAGTAGCCCGGCCGGGGGGGGGCCTTCTAGCAATCAGCCCCAGCATTTT
CDR3: CASSSPAGGGPSSNQPQHF
V: TRBV19
size: -
J: TRBJ1-5
D: -

DNA: TGTGCCAGCAGTTATTGGACAGGGGTCAACTATGGCTACACCTTC
CDR3: CASSYWTGVNYGYTF
V: TRBV6-5
size: -
J: TRBJ1-2
D: TRBD1

DNA: TGTGCCAGCAGCCCGGGAGGGTTCAACACTGAAGCTTTCTTT
CDR3: CASSPGGFNTEAFF
V: TRBV7-3
size: -
J: TRBJ1-1
D: -

DNA: TGCGCCAGCAGCCGCAGCTCTAGGCCACCCCTCCACTTT
CDR3: CASSRSSRPPLHF
V: TRBV4-3
size: -
J: TRBJ1-6
D: -

DNA: TGTGCCAGTAGTATGGGGGGGGCAGGTCAGCCCCAGCATTTT
CDR3: CASSMGGAGQPQHF
V: TRBV19
size: -
J: TRBJ1-5
D: -

DNA: TGTGCCAGCAGCTTAGCGGCCACAGATACGCAGTATTTT
CDR3: CASSLAATDTQYF
V: TRBV3-1/TRBV3-2
size: -
J: TRBJ2-3
D: -

DNA: TGTGCCAGCTCACAACAGGGGTTGTGGACTGAAGCTTTCTTT
CDR3: CASSQQGLWTEAFF
V: TRBV18
size: -
J: TRBJ1-1
D: TRBD1

DNA: TGTGCGGGGAGACTGGTGAACACTGAAGCTTTCTTT
CDR3: CAGRLVNTEAFF
V: TRBV30
size: -
J: TRBJ1-1
D: -

DNA: TGTGCCAGCAGTCGTCCGGGACTAGCGAATGACAATGAGCAGTTCTTC
CDR3: CASSRPGLANDNEQFF
V: TRBV6-6
size: -
J: TRBJ2-1
D: TRBD2

DNA: TGCAGCGTTGAAACAGATTCCTACGAGCAGTACTTC
CDR3: CSVETDSYEQYF
V: TRBV29-1
size: -
J: TRBJ2-7
D: -

DNA: TGCAGCGTAAGCGGGGTCCGACTCAATGAGCAGTTCTTC
CDR3: CSVSGVRLNEQFF
V: TRBV29-1
size: once
J: TRBJ2-1
D: TRBD2

DNA: TGTGCCAGCAGCTTAAGGGCGACTAGCGGCGATACCTACGAGCAGTACTTC
CDR3: CASSLRATSGDTYEQYF
V: TRBV7-3
size: -
J: TRBJ2-7
D: TRBD2

DNA: TGTGCCAGCAGCGCCTCTCCCAACTTAAACACTGAAGCTTTCTTT
CDR3: CASSASPNLNTEAFF
V: TRBV5-4
size: few
J: TRBJ1-1
D: -

DNA: TGCGCCAGCAGCGCCTTAGATGAGCAGTTCTTC
CDR3: CASSALDEQFF
V: TRBV5-1
size: -
J: TRBJ2-1
D: -

DNA: TGTGCCAGCAGTCCATATACCCGGACAGGGGAGGCCAAAAACATTCAGTACTTC
CDR3: CASSPYTRTGEAKNIQYF
V: TRBV7-2
size: once
J: TRBJ2-4
D: TRBD1

DNA: TGTGCCAGCAGTGCCAGGGCGAACACCGGGGAGCTGTTTTTT
CDR3: CASSARANTGELFF
V: TRBV2
size: -
J: TRBJ2-2
D: -

DNA: TGTGCCACCAGCCCAGACAGTTACGTGAACACTGAAGCTTTCTTT
CDR3: CATSPDSYVNTEAFF
V: TRBV15
size: -
J: TRBJ1-1
D: -

DNA: TGCGCCAGCAGCTTGATCGGGACAGGGGGCTGGGACACTGAAGCTTTCTTT
CDR3: CASSLIGTGGWDTEAFF
V: TRBV5-1
size: -
J: TRBJ1-1
D: TRBD1

DNA: TGTGCCAGCAGAACCAGGGGGTATGGAAACACCATATATTTT
CDR3: CASRTRGYGNTIYF
V: TRBV3-1/TRBV3-2
size: -
J: TRBJ1-3
D: TRBD1

DNA: TGTGCCAGCAGCTTAGGTCTAGCGGGGGTTGGTGAGCAGTTCTTC
CDR3: CASSLGLAGVGEQFF
V: TRBV11-2
size: -
J: TRBJ2-1
D: TRBD2

DNA: TGTGCCAGCAGTTCACAGGGGCGGCAGCCCCAGCATTTT
CDR3: CASSSQGRQPQHF
V: TRBV12-3/TRBV12-4
size: -
J: TRBJ1-5
D: TRBD1

DNA: TGTGCCATCAGTAGCGAAGGCTATGGCTACACCTTC
CDR3: CAISSEGYGYTF
V: TRBV10-3
size: -
J: TRBJ1-2
D: -

DNA: TGTGCCAGCAGCCCTTATTCGGACACTGAAGCTTTCTTT
CDR3: CASSPYSDTEAFF
V: TRBV5-5
size: few
J: TRBJ1-1
D: -

DNA: TGCGCCAGCAGCCATTGGGGGGAGAATGAAAAACTGTTTTTT
CDR3: CASSHWGENEKLFF
V: TRBV4-3
size: -
J: TRBJ1-4
D: -

DNA: TGTGCCAGCAGCACAGATCCGGGACAGGGGATCAACGAGCAGTACTTC
CDR3: CASSTDPGQGINEQYF
V: TRBV2
size: few
J: TRBJ2-7
D: TRBD1

DNA: TGTGCCAGCAGCGGAGGACAGGGAGGACATAATTCACCCCTCCACTTT
CDR3: CASSGGQGGHNSPLHF
V: TRBV5-6
size: -
J: TRBJ1-6
D: TRBD1

DNA: TGTGCCAGCAGCTCGGACAGCCCCTCCTATAATTCACCCCTCCACTTT
CDR3: CASSSDSPSYNSPLHF
V: TRBV7-2
size: few
J: TRBJ1-6
D: -

DNA: TGTGCCTGGAGTGTTGCAATCAGGGAAAACACTGAAGCTTTCTTT
CDR3: CAWSVAIRENTEAFF
V: TRBV30
size: -
J: TRBJ1-1
D: -

DNA: TGCGCCAGCAGCTTGGACCCGGGAATCTTAACCTACGAGCAGTACTTC
CDR3: CASSLDPGILTYEQYF
V: TRBV5-1
size: -
J: TRBJ2-7
D: -

DNA: TGCGCCAGCAGCCAGGGGACTAGCGGGGGGGCTGATGAGCAGTTCTTC
CDR3: CASSQGTSGGADEQFF
V: TRBV5-1
size: -
J: TRBJ2-1
D: TRBD2

DNA: TGTGCCAGCAGCTTGGGACTAGCGGGGCCAGGGACCCAGTACTTC
CDR3: CASSLGLAGPGTQYF
V: TRBV5-8
size: -
J: TRBJ2-5
D: TRBD2

DNA: TGTGCCAGCAGCCAAGAAGGGACAGGGTCCTACGAGCAGTACTTC
CDR3: CASSQEGTGSYEQYF
V: TRBV4-2
size: -
J: TRBJ2-7
D: TRBD1

DNA: TGTGCCAGCAGTAACAGGGGGACCGTCTATGGCTACACCTTC
CDR3: CASSNRGTVYGYTF
V: TRBV27
size: once
J: TRBJ1-2
D: TRBD1

DNA: TGTGCCAGCAGTTTCACAGGGCGTGGGGATGGCTACACCTTC
CDR3: CASSFTGRGDGYTF
V: TRBV27
size: -
J: TRBJ1-2
D: -

DNA: TGTGCCAGCAGTTATAGGCTGGCAGCGGCTAATGAAAAACTGTTTTTT
CDR3: CASSYRLAAANEKLFF
V: TRBV6-2/TRBV6-3
size: once
J: TRBJ1-4
D: -

DNA: TGTGCCTGGAGTAACGAGGGGGGGCGGTACACTGAAGCTTTCTTT
CDR3: CAWSNEGGRYTEAFF
V: TRBV30
size: -
J: TRBJ1-1
D: -

DNA: TGCAGCGTTGACCCGAATTGGGGGGGCAACTACAATGAGCAGTTCTTC
CDR3: CSVDPNWGGNYNEQFF
V: TRBV29-1
size: -
J: TRBJ2-1
D: -

DNA: TGTGCCAGCAGGGGTACGAGGCGCGGTGAAGCTTTCTTT
CDR3: CASRGTRRGEAFF
V: TRBV6-5
size: -
J: TRBJ1-1
D: -

DNA: TGTGCCAGTAGAGAGGCGGTGGTCCCCCATAATTCACCCCTCCACTTT
CDR3: CASREAVVPHNSPLHF
V: TRBV19
size: few
J: TRBJ1-6
D: -

DNA: TGCGCCAGCAGGACTACAGGGATAGGAAACACCATATATTTT
CDR3: CASRTTGIGNTIYF
V: TRBV10-2
size: -
J: TRBJ1-3
D: -

DNA: TGTGCCTGGAGTGTCCCAGGGAGGGTAGTTAAGGATCAGCCCCAGCATTTT
CDR3: CAWSVPGRVVKDQPQHF
V: TRBV30
size: -
J: TRBJ1-5
D: -

DNA: TGTGCCAGTAGACCGGACAGGGTATACTATGGCTACACCTTC
CDR3: CASRPDRVYYGYTF
V: TRBV19
size: -
J: TRBJ1-2
D: TRBD1

DNA: TGTGCCAGCAGCTTAGGCAGGAGGACCCAAGAGACCCAGTACTTC
CDR3: CASSLGRRTQETQYF
V: TRBV13
size: -
J: TRBJ2-5
D: -

DNA: TGTGCCTGGAGTGTGGGACAGGGGATTTCCTACGAGCAGTACTTC
CDR3: CAWSVGQGISYEQYF
V: TRBV30
size: -
J: TRBJ2-7
D: TRBD1

DNA: TGTGCCAGCAGTGAGCGGGGGCAGGGAGGCTCACCCCTCCACTTT
CDR3: CASSERGQGGSPLHF
V: TRBV2
size: -
J: TRBJ1-6
D: -

DNA: TGTGCCAGCTCACCACCGGGCGGACAGGGTGGCGGCTACACCTTC
CDR3: CASSPPGGQGGGYTF
V: TRBV18
size: -
J: TRBJ1-2
D: TRBD1

DNA: TGTGCCAGCAGTTTCAGGGGCGGCGGCTACACCTTC
CDR3: CASSFRGGGYTF
V: TRBV6-2/TRBV6-3
size: -
J: TRBJ1-2
D: -

DNA: TGTGCCAGTAGTAGGGGGACTAGCGGGGCCTACGAGCAGTACTTC
CDR3: CASSRGTSGAYEQYF
V: TRBV19
size: -
J: TRBJ2-7
D: TRBD2